This is a list of T cell receptor beta chains from one sample in a study of blood T cell repertoires in COVID-19. Using immunoSEQ multiplex PCR, the repertoire was profiled, and TCRdb retains in-frame clones only, with some absent. The sample lists about 170,000 clones; roughly nine tenths were seen once. The sequencing sample was made of peripheral blood. The receptors stem from a man between 65 and 85 years old with acute or convalescent COVID-19. Each CDR3 is given without its conserved first and last residue.

TRBJ1-6 | TRBV2 | ASRPRGGVNSPLH
TRBJ1-2 | TRBV9 | ASSVFPGYGYT
TRBJ2-2 | TRBV7-3 | ASSSTGQHTGELF
TRBJ2-5 | TRBV7-2 | ASSFGQGETQY
TRBJ1-6 | TRBV15 | ATSGQPSGNSPLH
TRBJ2-1 | TRBV29-1 | SVPRERGAYNEQF
TRBJ2-3 | TRBV29-1 | SVRGGGGDTQY
TRBJ2-5 | TRBV28 | ASSLVHLTQY
TRBJ2-1 | TRBV7-2 | ASSLNTGVYNEQF
TRBJ2-1 | TRBV5-4 | ASSLAGTGGLEQF
TRBJ2-5 | TRBV6-5 | ASSTWTSGSETQY
TRBJ2-3 | TRBV7-8 | ASSLESVSDTQY
TRBJ2-7 | TRBV29-1 | SAQDRGGYEQY
TRBJ2-1 | TRBV29-1 | SVTTGSEF
TRBJ2-7 | TRBV6-4 | ASSDSEIGGLRILIYEQY
TRBJ2-7 | TRBV5-1 | ASSLQGLSYEQY
TRBJ2-5 | TRBV5-1 | ASSLGLAGMVVAETQY
TRBJ2-7 | TRBV6-5 | ASSPGGFSSYEQY
TRBJ1-5 | TRBV4-1 | ASSQVGRGDDQPQH
TRBJ2-7 | TRBV5-5 | ASSSKATSGTGTEQY
TRBJ2-3 | TRBV27 | ASTITRTSGTTDTQY
TRBJ2-5 | TRBV14 | ASSLWTATGTQY
TRBJ1-3 | TRBV5-1 | ASSLRGNGNIIY
TRBJ2-7 | TRBV7-6 | ASSQAGGYEQY
TRBJ2-3 | TRBV29-1 | SVGSASRTDTQY
TRBJ1-1 | TRBV2 | ASSTDRNSEAF
TRBJ1-1 | TRBV19 | ASSRRGGYTEAF
TRBJ2-2 | TRBV7-9 | ASSFRGTGELF
TRBJ1-1 | TRBV28 | ASRLWQGFGSEAF
TRBJ2-7 | TRBV4-1 | ASSQEGAYEQY
TRBJ2-7 | TRBV3-1/TRBV3-2 | ASSPPVQGIYEQY
TRBJ2-2 | TRBV10-1 | ASSERTGGTGELF
TRBJ2-5 | TRBV5-1 | ASSLTGTGGQETQY
TRBJ1-5 | TRBV5-8 | ASSYAGTGNQPQH
TRBJ1-4 | TRBV19 | ATYRNHSRGEKLF
TRBJ2-7 | TRBV27 | ASSSKRLAGPHD
TRBJ1-5 | TRBV4-2 | ASSQGTASNQPQH
TRBJ2-5 | TRBV5-1 | ASSFGAQETQY
TRBJ1-6 | TRBV4-3 | ASSQRGPYNSPLH
TRBJ2-7 | TRBV30 | AWSRQWDEQY
TRBJ2-2 | TRBV29-1 | SVEKPTNTGELF
TRBJ1-5 | TRBV27 | ASSLGRGQPQH
TRBJ1-4 | TRBV28 | ASSGNRDSIEKLF
TRBJ2-5 | TRBV5-1 | ASSNTGGEETQY
TRBJ1-4 | TRBV15 | ATVRWTGLTNEKLF
TRBJ1-6 | TRBV10-3 | AISEWQGDSPLH
TRBJ1-2 | TRBV7-6 | ASSQGQSNYGYT
TRBJ1-6 | TRBV6-4 | ASSPRQGDSPLH
TRBJ1-1 | TRBV6-5 | ASSRDSTNTEAF
TRBJ2-7 | TRBV20-1 | SARDMYEQY
TRBJ1-3 | TRBV28 | ASSFPRVGEAGNTIY
TRBJ2-3 | TRBV12-5 | ASGLVQTSGGPDTQY
TRBJ2-2 | TRBV10-1 | ASSGGQANTGELF
TRBJ1-4 | TRBV5-6 | ASSFGGNEKLF
TRBJ2-1 | TRBV5-8 | ASSLRLAGGSYNEQF
TRBJ1-6 | TRBV7-9 | ASSPRPQGTLH